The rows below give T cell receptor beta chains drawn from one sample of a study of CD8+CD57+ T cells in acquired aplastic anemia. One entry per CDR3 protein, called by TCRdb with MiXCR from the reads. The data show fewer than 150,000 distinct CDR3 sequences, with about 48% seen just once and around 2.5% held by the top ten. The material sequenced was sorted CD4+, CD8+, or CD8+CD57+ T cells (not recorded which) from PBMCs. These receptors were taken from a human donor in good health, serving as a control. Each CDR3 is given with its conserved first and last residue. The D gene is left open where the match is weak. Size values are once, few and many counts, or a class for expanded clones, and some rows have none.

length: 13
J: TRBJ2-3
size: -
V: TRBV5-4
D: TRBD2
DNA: TGTGCCAGCAGCCCCGGGGCGGGGGGGGTGCAGTATTTT
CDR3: CASSPGAGGVQYF

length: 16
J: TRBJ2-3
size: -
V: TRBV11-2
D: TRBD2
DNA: TGTGCCAGCAGGGCCGATAGCGGGAGAGGGACAGATACGCAGTATTTT
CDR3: CASRADSGRGTDTQYF

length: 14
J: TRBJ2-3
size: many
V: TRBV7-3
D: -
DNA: TGTGCCAGCAGCTTCGGATCGAACACAGATACGCAGTATTTT
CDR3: CASSFGSNTDTQYF

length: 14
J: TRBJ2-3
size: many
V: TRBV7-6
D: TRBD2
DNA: TGTGCCAGCAGCCCGGGGACTAGCGCAGATACGCAGTATTTT
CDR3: CASSPGTSADTQYF

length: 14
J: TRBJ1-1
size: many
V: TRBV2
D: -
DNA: TGTGCCAGCAGACAGTGGGGTCCGAACACTGAAGCTTTCTTT
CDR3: CASRQWGPNTEAFF

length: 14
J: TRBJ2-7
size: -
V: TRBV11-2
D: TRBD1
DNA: TGTGCCAGCAGCGCCGGGACAGGGATGTACGAGCAGTACTTC
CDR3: CASSAGTGMYEQYF

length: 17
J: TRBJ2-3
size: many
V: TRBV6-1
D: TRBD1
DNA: TGTGCCAGCAGGGGGACAGTTCGGTCCTTTAGCACAGATACGCAGTATTTT
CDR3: CASRGTVRSFSTDTQYF

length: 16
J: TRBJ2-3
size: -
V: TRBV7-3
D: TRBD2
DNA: TGTGCCAGCAGTACCGGACTAGCGGGGGGGCTGGGTACGCAGTACTTT
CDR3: CASSTGLAGGLGTQYF

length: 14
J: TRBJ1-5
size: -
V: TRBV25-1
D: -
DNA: TGTGCCAGCAGTGGCACGGGAGTTTTCGCGCCCCAGCATTTT
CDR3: CASSGTGVFAPQHF

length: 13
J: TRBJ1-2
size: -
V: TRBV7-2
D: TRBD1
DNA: TGCGCCAGCAGCCAAGAGGTAGGGGGCGGCTACACCTTC
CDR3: CASSQEVGGGYTF

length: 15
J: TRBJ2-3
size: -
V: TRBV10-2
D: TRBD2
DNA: TGCGCCAGCAGTGAGTCGGCTAGCGGGGCGGATACGCAGTATTTT
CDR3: CASSESASGADTQYF

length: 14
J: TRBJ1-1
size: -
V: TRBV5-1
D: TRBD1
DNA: TGCGCCAGCAGCCGGGGGACAGGGGACACTGAAGCTTTCTTT
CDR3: CASSRGTGDTEAFF

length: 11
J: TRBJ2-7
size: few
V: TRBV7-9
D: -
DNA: TGTGCCAGCAGCTTAGGGTTAGAGCAGTACTTC
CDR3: CASSLGLEQYF

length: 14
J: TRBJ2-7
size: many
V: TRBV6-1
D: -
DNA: TGTGCCAGCAGTGCCGGGACACGAGGCTACGAGCAGTACTTC
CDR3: CASSAGTRGYEQYF

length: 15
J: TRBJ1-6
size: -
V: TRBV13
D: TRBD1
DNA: TGTGCCAGCAGCTCCTCCGGGACAGGGCAATCACCCCTCCACTTT
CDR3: CASSSSGTGQSPLHF

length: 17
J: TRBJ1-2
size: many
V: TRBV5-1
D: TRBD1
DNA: TGCGCCAGCAGCCCGGGACAGGCCAGGGTCGTAAACTATGGCTACACCTTC
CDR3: CASSPGQARVVNYGYTF

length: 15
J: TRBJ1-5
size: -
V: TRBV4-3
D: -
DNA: TGCGCCAGCAGCACCATCCGGGGAACCAATCAGCCCCAGCATTTT
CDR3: CASSTIRGTNQPQHF

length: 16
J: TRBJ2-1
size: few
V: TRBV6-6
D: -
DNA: TGTGCCAGCAGTTACGGGGGGGTCACAGGGGGCAATGAGCAGTTCTTC
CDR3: CASSYGGVTGGNEQFF

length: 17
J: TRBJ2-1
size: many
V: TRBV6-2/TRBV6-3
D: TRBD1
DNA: TGTGCCAGCAGTTACCTATCTACAGGGGGCCGCTTAACCCAGCAGTTCTTC
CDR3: CASSYLSTGGRLTQQFF

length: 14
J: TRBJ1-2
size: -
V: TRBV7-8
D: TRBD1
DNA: TGTGCCAGCAGCTTTGGGACAGATAATTATGGCTACACCTTC
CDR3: CASSFGTDNYGYTF

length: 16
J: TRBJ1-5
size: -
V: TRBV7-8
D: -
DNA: TGTGCCAGCAGCTTAGGTGCAAAGCCCGATAATCAGCCCCAGCATTTT
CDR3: CASSLGAKPDNQPQHF

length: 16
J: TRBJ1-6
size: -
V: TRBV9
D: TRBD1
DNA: TGTGCCAGCAGCGTCGGCGCCGGGACAGTGAATTCACCCCTCCACTTT
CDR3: CASSVGAGTVNSPLHF

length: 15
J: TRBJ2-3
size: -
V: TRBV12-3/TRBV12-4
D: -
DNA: TGTGCCAGCACTTTGGAGTCGGGCAACACAGATACGCAGTATTTT
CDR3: CASTLESGNTDTQYF

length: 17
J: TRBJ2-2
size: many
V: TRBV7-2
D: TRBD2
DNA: TGTGCCAGCAGCTCCCGACTAGCGGGGTCGGACACCGGGGAGCTGTTTTTT
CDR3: CASSSRLAGSDTGELFF

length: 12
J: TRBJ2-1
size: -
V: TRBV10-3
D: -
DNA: TGTGCCAGCAGTGAACGTGGGGATGAGCAGTTCTTC
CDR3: CASSERGDEQFF

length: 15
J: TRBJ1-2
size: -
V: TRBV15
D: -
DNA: TGTGCCACCAGCAGAGCGGGCACAGGATTAGTGGGCTACACCTTC
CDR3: CATSRAGTGLVGYTF

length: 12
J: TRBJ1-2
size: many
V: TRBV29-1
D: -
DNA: TGCAGCGTTGAGGGGGTTGACCGTGGCTACACCTTC
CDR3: CSVEGVDRGYTF

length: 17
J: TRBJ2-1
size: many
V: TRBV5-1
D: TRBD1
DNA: TGCGCCAGCAGCTCGACAGGGGGGCGTGTTTTGGGCAATGAGCAGTTCTTC
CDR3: CASSSTGGRVLGNEQFF

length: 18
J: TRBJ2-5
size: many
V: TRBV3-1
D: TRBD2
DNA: TGTGCCAGCAGCCAAGTAGGGACTAGCGGGGGGGCGGGTGAGACCCAGTACTTC
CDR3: CASSQVGTSGGAGETQYF

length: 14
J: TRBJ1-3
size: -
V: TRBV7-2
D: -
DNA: TGTGCCAGCAGCCGGGCCGGCTCTGGAAACACCATATATTTT
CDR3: CASSRAGSGNTIYF

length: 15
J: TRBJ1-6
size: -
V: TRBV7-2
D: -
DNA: TGTGCCAGCAGCGTACACGGGTCCCCTAATTCACCCCTCCACTTT
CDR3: CASSVHGSPNSPLHF

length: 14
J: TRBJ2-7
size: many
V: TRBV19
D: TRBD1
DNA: TGTGCCAGTAGTTTCTCCGGGACAGCCTACGAGCAGTACTTC
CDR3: CASSFSGTAYEQYF

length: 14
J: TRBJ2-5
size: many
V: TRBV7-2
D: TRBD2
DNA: TGTGCCAGCAGAGAGAGCGGGGGAAAAGAGACCCAGTACTTC
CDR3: CASRESGGKETQYF

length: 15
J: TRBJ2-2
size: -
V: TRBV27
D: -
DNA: TGTGCCAGCATAAAGGATAAGCTGAACACCGGGGAGCTGTTTTTT
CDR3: CASIKDKLNTGELFF

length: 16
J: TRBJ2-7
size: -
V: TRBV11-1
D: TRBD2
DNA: TGTGCCAGCAGCTTAGCGGTTCGCGGGGGAAACTACGAGCAGTACTTC
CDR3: CASSLAVRGGNYEQYF

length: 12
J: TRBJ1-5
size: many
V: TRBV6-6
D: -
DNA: TGTGCCAGCACCATCTGGGACCAGCCCCAGCATTTT
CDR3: CASTIWDQPQHF

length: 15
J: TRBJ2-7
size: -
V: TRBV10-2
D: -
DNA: TGCGCCAGCAGTGCCGCAGGTAGAAGCTCCTACGAGCAGTACTTC
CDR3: CASSAAGRSSYEQYF

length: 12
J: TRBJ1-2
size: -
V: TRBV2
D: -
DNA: TGTGCCAGCAAAGAAGCTAACTATGGCTACACCTTC
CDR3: CASKEANYGYTF

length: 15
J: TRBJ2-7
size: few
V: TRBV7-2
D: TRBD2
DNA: TGTGCCAGCAGCTTGGGACTAGCGGGGGGATTCGAGCAGTACTTC
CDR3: CASSLGLAGGFEQYF

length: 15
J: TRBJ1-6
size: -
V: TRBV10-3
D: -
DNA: TGTGCCATCAGTGAGTCCAGGGACCGAAATTCACCCCTCCACTTT
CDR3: CAISESRDRNSPLHF

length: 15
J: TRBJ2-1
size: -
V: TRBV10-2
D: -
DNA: TGCGCCAGCAGTGGTTTAAAATTAGGACCCAATGAGCAGTTCTTC
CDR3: CASSGLKLGPNEQFF

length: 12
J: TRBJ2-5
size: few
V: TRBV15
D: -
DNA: TGTGCCACCAGCAGAAGAAAAGAGACCCAGTACTTC
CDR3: CATSRRKETQYF

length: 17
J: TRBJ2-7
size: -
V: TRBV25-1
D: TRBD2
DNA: TGTGCCAGCAGTGAAGGGCTAGCGGGGGTCATCCTGGACGAGCAGTACTTC
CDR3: CASSEGLAGVILDEQYF

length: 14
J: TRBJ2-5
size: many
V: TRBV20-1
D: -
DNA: TGCAGTGCTAGAGACCCACTAGGGCAGGAGACCCAGTACTTC
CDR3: CSARDPLGQETQYF

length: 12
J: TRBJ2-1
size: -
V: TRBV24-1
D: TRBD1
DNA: TGTGCCACCGGGACAGGCTACAATGAGCAGTTCTTC
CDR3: CATGTGYNEQFF

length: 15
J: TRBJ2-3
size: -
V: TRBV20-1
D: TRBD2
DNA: TGCAGTGCTCAGGGTGGGACTAAAAGCACAGATACGCAGTATTTT
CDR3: CSAQGGTKSTDTQYF

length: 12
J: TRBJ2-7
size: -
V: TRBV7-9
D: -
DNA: TGTGCCAGCAGCTTAGCCCGGAGCGAGCAGTACTTC
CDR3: CASSLARSEQYF

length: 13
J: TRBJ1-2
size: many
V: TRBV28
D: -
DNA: TGTGCCAGCAGTCTGACTTCCGACTATGGCTACACCTTC
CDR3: CASSLTSDYGYTF

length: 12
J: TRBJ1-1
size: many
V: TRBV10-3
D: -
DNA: TGTGCCATCAGTGCGGGTGGCACTGAAGCTTTCTTT
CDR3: CAISAGGTEAFF

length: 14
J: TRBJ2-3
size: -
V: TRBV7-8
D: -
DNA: TGTGCCAGCAGCTTACAGGGGGGAGTCGATACGCAGTATTTT
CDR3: CASSLQGGVDTQYF

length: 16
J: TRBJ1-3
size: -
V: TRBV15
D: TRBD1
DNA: TGTGCCACCAGCAGAGTGGGACAGTCCTCTGGAAACACCATATATTTT
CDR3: CATSRVGQSSGNTIYF

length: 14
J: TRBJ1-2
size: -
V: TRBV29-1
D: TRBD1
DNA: TGCAGCGTCGCTAGGACAGGGGGCGTGGTAGGCTACACCTTC
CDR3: CSVARTGGVVGYTF

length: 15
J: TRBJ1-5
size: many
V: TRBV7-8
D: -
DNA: TGTGCCAGCAGCTTAGGTCCCGGGACCAATCAGCCCCAGCATTTT
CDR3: CASSLGPGTNQPQHF